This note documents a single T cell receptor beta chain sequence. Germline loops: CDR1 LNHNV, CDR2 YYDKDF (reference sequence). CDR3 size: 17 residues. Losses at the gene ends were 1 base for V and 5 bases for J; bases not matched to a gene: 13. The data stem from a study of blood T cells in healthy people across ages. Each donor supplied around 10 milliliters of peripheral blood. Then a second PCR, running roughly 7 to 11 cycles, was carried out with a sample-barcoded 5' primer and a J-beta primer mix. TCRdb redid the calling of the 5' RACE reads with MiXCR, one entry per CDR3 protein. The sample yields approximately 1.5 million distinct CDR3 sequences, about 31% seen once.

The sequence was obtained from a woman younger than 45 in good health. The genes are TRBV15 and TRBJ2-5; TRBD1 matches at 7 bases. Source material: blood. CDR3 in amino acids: CATSRALGSDRVETQYF. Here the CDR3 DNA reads TGTGCCACCAGCAGAGCTCTGGGAAGTGACAGGGTTGAGACCCAGTACTTC.